The 27 T cell receptor beta chains given below trace back to one sample, sequenced in a study of human T cells and chemical hapten exposure. Time point described: patch test 3, about 24 weeks after DPC sensitization. This sample's treatment: therapeutic diphenylcyclopropenone sensitization with weekly scalp DPC. Whole blood that had not been fractionated was the source of extracted total RNA. In TCRdb, the RACE reads were re-called with MiXCR into one record per CDR3 protein. Seen here are some 38,000 distinct CDR3 sequences, 8% to 9.5% observed once, and the top ten hold 26%. This sample comprised whole blood, obtained in connection with sensitization to the hapten diphenylcyclopropenone (DPC). These receptors were obtained from a man in his fifties with alopecia areata. Some clones in this sample may be carry-over from other donors' samples.

The chain links TRBV6-1 to TRBJ2-7; 12 positions match TRBD1. Germline V gene lookup returns CDR1 MNHNS and CDR2 SASEGT. The CDR3 loop spans 14 amino acids. The V and J ends lost 7 bases and 6 bases, in that order; junction bases with no gene match: 7. The CDR3 sequence is CASTRDRGRFEQYF. CDR3 coding DNA: TGTGCCAGCACCCGGGACAGGGGGCGATTCGAGCAGTACTTC.

This clonotype was counted only a few times. This sequence joins TRBV5-5 and TRBJ2-3, with TRBD2 identical over 8 bases. CDR1 and CDR2 from the germline V gene are SGHKS and YYEKEE (reference sequence). Trimming at V came to 0 bases and at J to 6 bases, leaving 6 bases not matched to a gene. This CDR3 comprises 15 residues. Written as DNA, the CDR3 is TGTGCCAGCAGCTTGGGAACAGCGGGGGATGATACGCAGTATTTT. It yields the protein CASSLGTAGDDTQYF.

This clonotype showed up just a few times. The V gene is TRBV7-2, the J gene TRBJ1-5; D remains ambiguous. Germline CDR1 SGHTA, CDR2 FQGNSA. This CDR3 spans 13 amino acids. With 1 base removed from V and 7 bases from J, the gap between germline ends came to 8 bases. CDR3 residues: CASSLDVKQPQHF. The CDR3 DNA sequence: TGTGCCAGCAGCTTAGACGTGAAACAGCCCCAGCATTTT.

This clonotype has a handful of counts. This rearrangement joins TRBV6-5 to TRBJ2-3, with no clear D. The germline V gene has CDR1 MNHEY and CDR2 SVGAGI. Trimming cost V 6 bases and J 0 bases, with 4 bases left between them. The length of the CDR3 is 12 residues. The CDR3 DNA follows: TGTGCCAGCAGAGCTAGCACAGATACGCAGTATTTT. Amino acid sequence: CASRASTDTQYF.

This clonotype was detected many times. V gene TRBV6-2 or TRBV6-3 combines with J gene TRBJ2-7; 8 bases agree with TRBD1. This CDR3 has 15 residues. CDR1 and CDR2 from the germline V gene are MNHEY and SVGEGT. The V gene end was trimmed by 2 bases and the J gene end by 3 bases; junction bases not matched to a gene: 6. In DNA form, the CDR3 reads TGTGCCAGCAGTTACGGAAACAGGGGGTTCTACGAGCAGTACTTC. It specifies CASSYGNRGFYEQYF.

This chain joins TRBV6-5 and TRBJ1-6; no clear D. V was trimmed by 0 bases and J by 0 bases, leaving 6 bases between them. Per the germline V gene, CDR1 is MNHEY and CDR2 is SVGAGI. The CDR3 is 16 residues long. This chain's CDR3 is CASSYSSPSYNSPLHF. The CDR3 DNA reads as TGTGCCAGCAGTTACTCGTCCCCCTCCTATAATTCACCCCTCCACTTT.

This clonotype showed up many times. The rearrangement links TRBV3-1 to TRBJ1-6; 8 nucleotides agree with TRBD1. Germline values: CDR1 LGHDT, CDR2 YNNKEL (reference sequence). J gave up 11 bases and V 2 bases, and 5 bases lay outside the gene matches. The CDR3 loop spans 14 amino acids. The CDR3 coding sequence is TGTGCCAGCAGCCAAAACAGGGGGACGGCACCCCTCCACTTT. Encoded protein: CASSQNRGTAPLHF.

This clonotype was seen a handful of times. The V and J genes are TRBV7-8 and TRBJ2-1; 8 positions match TRBD2. The ends lost 5 bases at V and 6 bases at J; junction bases unmatched: 6. This CDR3 is 14 amino acids long. The germline V gene encodes CDR1 SGHVS and CDR2 FQNEAQ. DNA for the CDR3: TGTGCCAGCAGCCGCGCCGGGACTAGCAATGAGCAGTTCTTC. Protein sequence: CASSRAGTSNEQFF. The whole variable domain, filled in from reference TRBV7-8 and TRBJ2-1, reads GAGVSQSPRYKVAKRGQDVALRCDPISGHVSLFWYQQALGQGPEFLTYFQNEAQLDKSGLPSDRFFAERPEGSVSTLKIQRTQQEDSAVYLCASSRAGTSNEQFFGPGTRLTVL.

This clonotype was seen a handful of times. The gene calls are TRBV6-5 and TRBJ2-7; TRBD1 matches at 7 bases. Germline V gene lookup returns CDR1 MNHEY and CDR2 SVGAGI. The CDR3 consists of 16 residues. Trimming removed 5 bases from V and 2 bases from J; junction bases left unmatched: 12. The CDR3 protein is CASSNHYTGQAYEQYF. DNA for the CDR3: TGTGCCAGCAGTAACCACTACACAGGACAGGCCTACGAGCAGTACTTC.

This clonotype was seen a handful of times. The V and J genes are TRBV11-2 and TRBJ2-2, with D unclear. This CDR3 comprises 13 residues. Germline V gene sequence: CDR1 SGHAT, CDR2 FQNNGV. The V and J ends lost 4 bases and 5 bases respectively, with 8 bases between them. This CDR3 reads CASSSVATGELFF. For the CDR3, the DNA is TGTGCCAGCAGCTCCGTGGCTACCGGGGAGCTGTTTTTT.

This clonotype was detected ten times or more. The chain is built from TRBV18 and TRBJ2-1, with 10 bases fitting TRBD2. The CDR3 runs to 18 residues. Looked up from germline, CDR1 is KGHSH and CDR2 is LQKENI. V was clipped by 5 bases and J by 6 bases; unmatched bases: 16. The DNA for the CDR3 is TGTGCCAGCTCATACTCCCGGCTAGCGGGAGTCTCCGGCAATGAGCAGTTCTTC. It encodes CASSYSRLAGVSGNEQFF.

The chain couples TRBV29-1 to TRBJ2-5; possible D gene TRBD1, 5 bases. CDR3 size: 14 residues. The germline V gene encodes CDR1 SQVTM and CDR2 ANQGSEA. The V gene lost 5 bases and the J gene lost 2 bases, with 15 bases spanning the gap. The CDR3 coding sequence is TGCAGCGTTTCCCCGCGAGCAGGGCAAGAGACCCAGTACTTC. Translating it yields CSVSPRAGQETQYF.

This clonotype showed up many times. This chain links TRBV29-1 with TRBJ2-2; a weak D match, TRBD1 (6 bases). The germline gives CDR1 SQVTM, CDR2 ANQGSEA. This CDR3 has 14 residues. V shed 7 bases and J shed 7 bases, with 19 bases lying between them. The CDR3 region is CSATQQQGNGELFF. The CDR3 region has the DNA TGCAGCGCCACTCAGCAGCAGGGGAACGGGGAGCTGTTTTTT.

This clonotype has a count of ten or more. The CDR3 loop reads CASSLLSGTGNTGELFF. The CDR3 DNA follows: TGCGCCAGCAGCCTCCTTAGTGGGACAGGGAACACCGGGGAGCTGTTTTTT. This chain uses TRBV5-1 with TRBJ2-2; 8 positions agree with TRBD1. CDR1 and CDR2 from the germline V gene are SGHRS and YFSETQ. This CDR3 has 17 amino acids. Germline trimming cut 4 bases from V and 1 base from J; bases unmatched to any gene: 9.

The sample holds a few counts of this clonotype. The chain links TRBV30 to TRBJ1-1; D is undetermined. From germline, CDR1 is GTSNPN and CDR2 SVGIG (reference sequence). This CDR3 spans 11 amino acids. V lost 3 bases and J lost 5, with 7 bases in between. CDR3 DNA sequence: TGTGCCTGGAGGGATGAGACTGAAGCTTTCTTT. Amino acids: CAWRDETEAFF.

Notes on this clonotype: One base away lies a much larger clone, so this may be a sequencing read error. A read error is likely, as this CDR3 ends without the conserved phenylalanine or tryptophan. The chain is built from TRBV28 and TRBJ2-1; D is ambiguous. The germline V gene has CDR1 MDHEN and CDR2 SYDVKM. Trimming shortened V by 2 bases and J by 7 bases, and 6 bases separated the two germline ends. The CDR3 is 12 residues long. CDR3 bases: TGTGCCAGCAGTTTAACCAGGAATGAGCAGTTCATC. Its translation: CASSLTRNEQFI.

This clonotype was detected ten times or more. The chain recombines TRBV7-9 with TRBJ2-3; D may be TRBD2 (5 bases). This CDR3 is 15 amino acids long. From germline, CDR1 is SEHNR and CDR2 FQNEAQ (reference sequence). V was trimmed by 3 bases and J by 0 bases, leaving 10 bases between them. The CDR3 sequence: CASSFVGLSTDTQYF. For the CDR3, the DNA is TGTGCCAGCAGCTTCGTAGGACTCAGCACAGATACGCAGTATTTT.

V usage is TRBV6-2 or TRBV6-3 and J usage is TRBJ2-3; 11 bases map to TRBD2. Germline V gene data show CDR1 as MNHEY and CDR2 as SVGEGT. The CDR3 loop spans 18 amino acids. The trim removed 2 bases at V and 0 bases at J, leaving 7 bases unmatched. DNA for the CDR3: TGTGCCAGCAGTTACCGGACTAGCGGGCGGACTAGCACAGATACGCAGTATTTT. Its translation: CASSYRTSGRTSTDTQYF.

The sample holds many counts of this clonotype. The chain carries TRBV19 and TRBJ2-2; 7 nucleotides align to TRBD1. Germline trimming cut 1 base from V and 7 bases from J; bases unmatched to any gene: 3. Germline V gene lookup returns CDR1 LNHDA and CDR2 SQIVND (reference sequence). The CDR3 totals 14 residues. CDR3 residues: CASSIGQGNGELFF. Written as DNA, the CDR3 is TGTGCCAGTAGTATAGGACAGGGTAACGGGGAGCTGTTTTTT.

Relative to its sample, this clonotype is medium-sized (0.01 to 0.1%). The rearrangement links TRBV7-6 to TRBJ2-2; 10 bases fit TRBD1. Germline loops: CDR1 SGHVS, CDR2 FNYEAQ. The CDR3 runs 16 residues. With V trimmed by 5 bases and J by 10 bases, 13 bases remained unmatched. CDR3 region: CASSRRGTGETAELFF. In DNA form, the CDR3 reads TGTGCCAGCAGCCGAAGGGGGACAGGGGAAACAGCGGAGCTGTTTTTT.

This clonotype was counted between two and nine times. This chain's CDR3 is CSVGSEPTNEKLFF. The DNA of the CDR3 is TGCAGCGTTGGTTCGGAACCAACTAATGAAAAACTGTTTTTT. This chain uses TRBV29-1 with TRBJ1-4; D remains unclear. Looked up from germline, CDR1 is SQVTM and CDR2 is ANQGSEA. This CDR3 contains 14 residues. Trimming shortened V by 4 bases and J by 0 bases, and 9 bases separated the two germline ends.

This clonotype appeared many times. V usage is TRBV2 and J usage is TRBJ1-5; TRBD1 matches at 7 bases. The CDR3 loop spans 13 amino acids. The germline V gene encodes CDR1 SNHLY and CDR2 FYNNEI. The junction had 2 bases not matched to a gene; V was cut back by 7 bases and J by 2 bases. This chain's CDR3 is CASIGTGNQPQHF. The CDR3 DNA reads TGTGCCAGCATAGGGACAGGCAATCAGCCCCAGCATTTT.

This clonotype was seen more than once but under ten times. The V and J genes are TRBV28 and TRBJ2-7; D is undetermined. This CDR3 spans 11 amino acids. Trimming pared 6 bases from V and 2 bases from J, leaving 5 bases between. The germline V gene encodes CDR1 MDHEN and CDR2 SYDVKM. The DNA of the CDR3 is TGTGCCAGCAGATCTACCTACGAGCAGTACTTC. Protein product: CASRSTYEQYF.

This clonotype was detected many times. The chain joins TRBV11-2 to TRBJ2-1; D possibly uses TRBD1 or TRBD2 (5 bases each). The V and J ends lost 4 bases and 12 bases respectively, with 16 bases between them. Germline V gene sequence: CDR1 SGHAT, CDR2 FQNNGV. CDR3 size: 13 residues. The CDR3: CASSYPGGFGQFF. The CDR3 DNA sequence: TGTGCCAGCAGCTACCCTGGGGGTTTTGGGCAGTTCTTC. Full variable domain (rest looked up from reference TRBV11-2 and TRBJ2-1): EAGVAQSPRYKIIEKRQSVAFWCNPISGHATLYWYQQILGQGPKLLIQFQNNGVVDDSQLPKDRFSAERLKGVDSTLKIQPAKLEDSAVYLCASSYPGGFGQFFGPGTRLTVL.

Only a few counts were recorded for this clonotype. The rearrangement uses TRBV29-1 and TRBJ2-1, with TRBD2 matching over 7 bases. Per the germline V gene, CDR1 is SQVTM and CDR2 is ANQGSEA. CDR3 length: 14 residues. The trim removed 3 bases at V and 3 bases at J, leaving 5 bases unmatched. CDR3 loop: CSVDQLAVYNEQFF. CDR3 nucleotides: TGCAGCGTTGATCAGCTAGCGGTCTACAATGAGCAGTTCTTC.

This clonotype was seen repeatedly, ten times or more. The chain uses TRBV24-1 and TRBJ2-4; TRBD1 or TRBD2 may be the D gene (5 bases each). CDR1 is KGHDR, CDR2 SFDVKD, per germline. V lost 4 bases, J lost 0 bases, and 12 bases lay in between. The CDR3 runs to 16 residues. CDR3 protein: CATSDWRGVAKNIQYF. As DNA, the CDR3 is TGTGCCACCAGTGACTGGAGAGGGGTAGCCAAAAACATTCAGTACTTC.

This clonotype was recorded at least ten times. The gene calls are TRBV20-1 and TRBJ2-7; TRBD2 matches 9 bases. J was trimmed by 5 bases and V by 2 bases; bases with no gene match: 7. The CDR3 is 14 residues long. From germline, CDR1 is DFQATT and CDR2 SNEGSKA (reference sequence). This CDR3 is CSARRREGPDEQYF. The CDR3 nucleotides are TGCAGTGCTAGAAGGCGGGAGGGCCCCGACGAGCAGTACTTC.